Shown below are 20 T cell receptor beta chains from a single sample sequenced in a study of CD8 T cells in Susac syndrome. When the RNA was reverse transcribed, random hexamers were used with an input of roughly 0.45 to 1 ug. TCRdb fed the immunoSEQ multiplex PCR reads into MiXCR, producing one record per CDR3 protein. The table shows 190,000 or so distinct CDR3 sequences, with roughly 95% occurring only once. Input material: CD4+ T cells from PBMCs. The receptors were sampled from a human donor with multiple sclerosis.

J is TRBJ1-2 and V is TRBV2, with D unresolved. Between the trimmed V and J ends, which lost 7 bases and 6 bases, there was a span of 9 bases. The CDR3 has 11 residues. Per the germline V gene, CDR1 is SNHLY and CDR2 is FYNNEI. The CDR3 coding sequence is TGTGCCAGCACCCAGGAGGATGGCTACACCTTC. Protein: CASTQEDGYTF.

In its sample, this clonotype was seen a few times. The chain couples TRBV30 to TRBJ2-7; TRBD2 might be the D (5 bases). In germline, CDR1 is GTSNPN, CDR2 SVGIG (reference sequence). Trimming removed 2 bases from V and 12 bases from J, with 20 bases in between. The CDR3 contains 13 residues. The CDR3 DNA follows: TGTGCCTGGAGTTGGCGGGTGGCTTCCCTACGGTACTTC. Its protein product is CAWSWRVASLRYF.

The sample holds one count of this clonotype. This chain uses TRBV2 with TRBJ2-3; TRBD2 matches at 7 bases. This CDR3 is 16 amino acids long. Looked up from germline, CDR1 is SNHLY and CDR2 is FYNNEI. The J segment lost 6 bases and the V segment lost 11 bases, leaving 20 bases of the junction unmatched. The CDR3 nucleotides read TGTGCCTTAAAGGGTGTCGCGGGAGAGAGATCGGATACGCAGTATTTT. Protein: CALKGVAGERSDTQYF. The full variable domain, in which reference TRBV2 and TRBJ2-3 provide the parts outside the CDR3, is EPEVTQTPSHQVTQMGQEVILRCVPISNHLYFYWYRQILGQKVEFLVSFYNNEISEKSEIFDDQFSVERPDGSNFTLKIRSTKLEDSAMYFCALKGVAGERSDTQYFGPGTRLTVL.

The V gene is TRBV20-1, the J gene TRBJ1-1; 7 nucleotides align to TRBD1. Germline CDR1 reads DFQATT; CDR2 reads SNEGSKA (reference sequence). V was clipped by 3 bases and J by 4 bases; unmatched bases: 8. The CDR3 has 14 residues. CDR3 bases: TGCAGTGCTAGCCTGACAGGGCGAGGCACTGAAGCTTTCTTT. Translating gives CSASLTGRGTEAFF.

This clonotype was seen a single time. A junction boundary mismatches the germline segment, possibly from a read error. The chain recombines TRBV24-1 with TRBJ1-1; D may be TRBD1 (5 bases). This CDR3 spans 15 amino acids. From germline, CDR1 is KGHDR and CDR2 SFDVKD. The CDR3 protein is CATSDPGRGDTEAFF. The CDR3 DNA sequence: TGTGCCACCAGTGACCCGGGGCGTGGTGACACTGAAGCTTTCTTC.

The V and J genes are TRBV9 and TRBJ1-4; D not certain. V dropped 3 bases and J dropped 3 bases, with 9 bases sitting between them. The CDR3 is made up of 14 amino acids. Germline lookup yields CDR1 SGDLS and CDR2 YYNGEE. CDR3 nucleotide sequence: TGTGCCAGCAGCGCTTCGGGCGCTAATGAAAAACTGTTTTTT. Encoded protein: CASSASGANEKLFF.

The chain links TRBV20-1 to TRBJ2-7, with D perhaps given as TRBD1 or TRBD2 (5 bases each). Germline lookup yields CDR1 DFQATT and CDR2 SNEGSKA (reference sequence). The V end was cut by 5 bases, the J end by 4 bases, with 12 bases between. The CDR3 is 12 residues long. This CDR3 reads CSAWGPPYEQYF. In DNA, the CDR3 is TGCAGTGCTTGGGGACCGCCGTACGAGCAGTACTTC.

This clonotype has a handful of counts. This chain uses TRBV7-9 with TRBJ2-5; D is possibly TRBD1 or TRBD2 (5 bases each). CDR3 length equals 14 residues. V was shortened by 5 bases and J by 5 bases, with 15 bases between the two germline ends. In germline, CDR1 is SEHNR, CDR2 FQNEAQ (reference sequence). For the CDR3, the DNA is TGTGCCAGCAGCCCTAGAACGGGGCGTGAGACCCAGTACTTC. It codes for CASSPRTGRETQYF.

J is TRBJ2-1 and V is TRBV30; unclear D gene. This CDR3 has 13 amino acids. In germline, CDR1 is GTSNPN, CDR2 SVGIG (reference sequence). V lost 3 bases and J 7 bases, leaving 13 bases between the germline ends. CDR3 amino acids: CAWSRFMGNEQFF. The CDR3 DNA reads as TGTGCCTGGAGCCGATTCATGGGGAATGAGCAGTTCTTC.

CDR3 bases: TGCGCCAGCAGCCTATACGGGAGTTCTTATGGCTACACCTTC. Translating it yields CASSLYGSSYGYTF. The gene calls are TRBV4-1 and TRBJ1-2; D unresolved. CDR1 is MGHRA, CDR2 YSYEKL, per germline. The CDR3 is made up of 14 amino acids. V gave up 4 bases and J gave up 5 bases, with 14 bases separating them.

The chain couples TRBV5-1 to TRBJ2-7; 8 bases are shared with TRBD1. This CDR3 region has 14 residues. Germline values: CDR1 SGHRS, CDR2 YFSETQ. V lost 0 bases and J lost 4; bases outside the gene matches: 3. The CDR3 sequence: CASSLGGTGYEQYF. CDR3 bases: TGCGCCAGCAGCTTGGGCGGGACAGGATACGAGCAGTACTTC.

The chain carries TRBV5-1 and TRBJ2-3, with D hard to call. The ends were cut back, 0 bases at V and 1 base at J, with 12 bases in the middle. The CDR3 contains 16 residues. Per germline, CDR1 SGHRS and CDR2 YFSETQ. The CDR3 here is CASSLDWGGRTDTQYF. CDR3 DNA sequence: TGCGCCAGCAGCTTGGATTGGGGTGGCCGCACAGATACGCAGTATTTT.

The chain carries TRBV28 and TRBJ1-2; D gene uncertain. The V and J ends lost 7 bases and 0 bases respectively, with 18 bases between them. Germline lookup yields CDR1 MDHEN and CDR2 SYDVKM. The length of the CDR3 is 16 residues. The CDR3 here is CASIMSLGVANYGYTF. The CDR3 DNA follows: TGTGCCAGCATCATGTCCTTGGGAGTAGCTAACTATGGCTACACCTTC.

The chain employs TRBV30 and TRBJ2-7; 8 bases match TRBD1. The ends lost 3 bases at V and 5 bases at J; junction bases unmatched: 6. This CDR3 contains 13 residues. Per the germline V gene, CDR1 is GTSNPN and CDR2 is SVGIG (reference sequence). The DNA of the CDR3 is TGTGCCTGGAGATCCAGGGGGCGAAACGAGCAGTACTTC. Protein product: CAWRSRGRNEQYF. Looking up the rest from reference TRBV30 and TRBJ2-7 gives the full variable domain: SQTIHQWPATLVQPVGSPLSLECTVEGTSNPNLYWYRQAAGRGLQLLFYSVGIGQISSEVPQNLSASRPQDRQFILSSKKLLLSDSGFYLCAWRSRGRNEQYFGPGTRLTVT.

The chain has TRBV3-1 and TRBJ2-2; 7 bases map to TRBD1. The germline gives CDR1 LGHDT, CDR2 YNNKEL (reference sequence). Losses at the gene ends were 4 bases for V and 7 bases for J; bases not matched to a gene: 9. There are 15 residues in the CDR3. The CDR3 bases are TGTGCCAGCAGCCCCTATATGGGACAGAGCGGGGAGCTGTTTTTT. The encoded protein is CASSPYMGQSGELFF.

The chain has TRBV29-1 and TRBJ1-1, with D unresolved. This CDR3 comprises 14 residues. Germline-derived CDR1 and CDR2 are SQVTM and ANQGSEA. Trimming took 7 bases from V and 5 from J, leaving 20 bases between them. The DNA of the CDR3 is TGCAGCGCTCAACTCATCGAGGGTAGGACTGAAGCTTTCTTT. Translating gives CSAQLIEGRTEAFF.

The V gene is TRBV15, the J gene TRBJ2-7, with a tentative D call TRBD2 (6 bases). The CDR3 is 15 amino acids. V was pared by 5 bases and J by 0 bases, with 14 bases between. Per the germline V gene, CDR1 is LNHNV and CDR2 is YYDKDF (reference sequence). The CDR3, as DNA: TGTGCCACCAGCGGACCGGGACTGGACTCCTACGAGCAGTACTTC. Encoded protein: CATSGPGLDSYEQYF.

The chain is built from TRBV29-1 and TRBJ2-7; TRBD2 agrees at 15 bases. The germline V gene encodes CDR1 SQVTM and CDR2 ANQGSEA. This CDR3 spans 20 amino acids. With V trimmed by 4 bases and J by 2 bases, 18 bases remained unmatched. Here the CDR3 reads CSVVDRPGTSGGKPTYEQYF. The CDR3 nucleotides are TGCAGCGTTGTGGATAGACCCGGGACTAGCGGGGGGAAACCTACCTACGAGCAGTACTTC.

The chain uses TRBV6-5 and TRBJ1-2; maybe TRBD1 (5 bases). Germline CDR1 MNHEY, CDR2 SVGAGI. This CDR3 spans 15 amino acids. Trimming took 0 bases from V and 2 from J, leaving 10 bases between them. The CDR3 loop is CASSYSLAGNYGYTF. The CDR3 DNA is TGTGCCAGCAGTTACTCGTTGGCAGGGAACTATGGCTACACCTTC.

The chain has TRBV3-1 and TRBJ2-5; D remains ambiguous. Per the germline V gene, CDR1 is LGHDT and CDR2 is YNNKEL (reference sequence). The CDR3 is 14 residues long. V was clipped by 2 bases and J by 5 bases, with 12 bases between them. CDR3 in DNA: TGTGCCAGCAGCCAACATAGTAGGGCCGAGACCCAGTACTTC. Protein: CASSQHSRAETQYF.